This T cell receptor beta chain stems from a study of monozygotic twins with cystic fibrosis. Generated by immunoSEQ multiplex PCR, the TCRdb table keeps only in-frame clones and is missing some. The sample holds roughly 15,000 clones, around 93% seen once. V was clipped by 6 bases and J by 2 bases, with 20 bases between them. This CDR3 spans 16 amino acids. The material sequenced was blood. The chain joins TRBV23-1 to TRBJ2-7, with D tentatively TRBD1 (7 bases). TRBV23-1 is marked as an open reading frame, function uncertain. The origin of this receptor is a girl under 10 years old with cystic fibrosis. CDR3 nucleotides: TGCGCCAGCAGGTCGGAGGGGGCGTCAGGTCCCTACGAGCAGTACTTC. This sequence encodes CASRSEGASGPYEQYF.